Below, 2 T cell receptor beta chains from the same sample are listed, as sequenced in a study of cytomegalovirus exposure and HLA in healthy donors (TCRdb year 2017). Libraries were made using the immunoSEQ multiplex PCR assay. A mixture of 60 forward primers for TCR Vbeta segments and 13 reverse primers for TCR Jbeta segments was used in the multiplex PCR. Sourced from immuneACCESS, this table was stored by TCRdb with only in-frame sequences that have V and J called. A share of the clones is absent; for the studies checked, an unresolved V gene accounts for under half, and the remainder has no known explanation. This sample is represented by 150,000 to 200,000 clones; roughly 12% of them were singletons. The ten largest clones take up about 7.8% of the sample. Sequenced input: PBMCs. These receptor sequences come from a man aged 50-59 years in good health and CMV-seropositive.

In this sample, this clone turned up a few times. The CDR3 sequence is CASSLEEGPQHF. CDR3 bases: TGCGCCAGCAGCTTGGAAGAGGGGCCCCAGCATTTT. The chain recombines TRBV5-1 with TRBJ1-5, with D unclear. V was cut by 0 bases and J by 9 bases, with 7 bases left in between. Germline V lookup: CDR1 SGHRS, CDR2 YFSETQ. The CDR3 is 12 residues long.

This clone was picked up one time. The chain employs TRBV5-1 and TRBJ1-5; no definite D call. Germline CDR1 SGHRS, CDR2 YFSETQ. This CDR3 has 15 amino acids. V lost 7 bases to trimming and J lost 2 bases, with 16 bases between them. The DNA for the CDR3 is TGCGCCAGCTCGCCGGGGAGTTTCGGCAATCAGCCCCAGCATTTT. Translation gives CASSPGSFGNQPQHF.